The rows below give T cell receptor beta chains drawn from one sample of a study of blood T cell repertoires in COVID-19. Data came from immunoSEQ multiplex PCR; TCRdb stores just in-frame clones and leaves some out. There are about 94,000 clones in the sample; roughly four fifths occur only once, and 6.3% lies in the top ten. The specimen sequenced was peripheral blood. These receptors originate from a man in his 60s with acute or convalescent COVID-19. Each CDR3 is given with its conserved first and last residue. The D gene is left open where the match is weak. The size of a clone is reported for some rows only, either as once, few or many, or as a class for expanded clones.

v_call: TRBV6-1; d_call: TRBD1; clone_size: once; j_call: TRBJ1-1; cdr3_nt: TGTGCCAGCAGTGATCAGGGGGCGAACACTGAAGCTTTCTTT; cdr3_aa: CASSDQGANTEAFF
v_call: TRBV6-6; d_call: -; clone_size: -; j_call: TRBJ1-3; cdr3_nt: TGTGCCAGCACCATACAGGGCTCTGGAAACACCATATATTTT; cdr3_aa: CASTIQGSGNTIYF
v_call: TRBV7-2; d_call: TRBD2; clone_size: -; j_call: TRBJ2-7; cdr3_nt: TGTGCCAGCAGCTTAGCGAGTACGGGGCGGGGGGGCTACGAGCAGTACTTC; cdr3_aa: CASSLASTGRGGYEQYF
v_call: TRBV10-1; d_call: TRBD1; clone_size: once; j_call: TRBJ1-2; cdr3_nt: TGCGCCAGCAGTGCACAGGGGGCCTATGGCTACACCTTC; cdr3_aa: CASSAQGAYGYTF
v_call: TRBV29-1; d_call: TRBD1; clone_size: -; j_call: TRBJ1-1; cdr3_nt: TGCAGCGTTTCCGGACAGGCTCCCAACACTGAAGCTTTCTTT; cdr3_aa: CSVSGQAPNTEAFF
v_call: TRBV19; d_call: TRBD1; clone_size: -; j_call: TRBJ1-2; cdr3_nt: TGTGCCAGTAGGGGGACAGGGGGCCCACCTGGGTATGGCTACACCTTC; cdr3_aa: CASRGTGGPPGYGYTF
v_call: TRBV12-5; d_call: -; clone_size: -; j_call: TRBJ1-3; cdr3_nt: TGTGCTAGTGGTTTGGTACGACAATCTGGAAACACCATATATTTT; cdr3_aa: CASGLVRQSGNTIYF
v_call: TRBV14; d_call: -; clone_size: few; j_call: TRBJ2-1; cdr3_nt: TGTGCCAGCAGCCAAGATAATACCCTAAATGAGCAGTTCTTC; cdr3_aa: CASSQDNTLNEQFF
v_call: TRBV5-5; d_call: TRBD1; clone_size: -; j_call: TRBJ1-2; cdr3_nt: TGTGCCAGCAGCGCTGGGGACAGAGGCTATGGCTACACCTTC; cdr3_aa: CASSAGDRGYGYTF
v_call: TRBV2; d_call: TRBD1; clone_size: -; j_call: TRBJ2-1; cdr3_nt: TGTGCCAGCAGTGTAGGGACAGGGGGATCCAATGAGCAGTTCTTC; cdr3_aa: CASSVGTGGSNEQFF
v_call: TRBV16; d_call: -; clone_size: -; j_call: TRBJ1-5; cdr3_nt: TGTGCCAGCAGCCAATCAAGGAGGGGCCGGAATCAGCCCCAGCATTTT; cdr3_aa: CASSQSRRGRNQPQHF
v_call: TRBV5-5; d_call: TRBD1; clone_size: -; j_call: TRBJ1-4; cdr3_nt: TGTGCCAGCAGCTTGGAAGTTAGGTATAGGACAGGGGATAATGAAAAACTGTTTTTT; cdr3_aa: CASSLEVRYRTGDNEKLFF
v_call: TRBV18; d_call: TRBD1; clone_size: -; j_call: TRBJ2-3; cdr3_nt: TGTGCCAGCTCACCACTGGGACAGAGGACGGAAAATACGCAGTATTTT; cdr3_aa: CASSPLGQRTENTQYF
v_call: TRBV18; d_call: TRBD2; clone_size: -; j_call: TRBJ2-7; cdr3_nt: TGTGCCAGCTCACCACCAGAAGGTAGGGAGCGGGGGTCCTACGAGCAGTACTTC; cdr3_aa: CASSPPEGRERGSYEQYF
v_call: TRBV29-1; d_call: -; clone_size: -; j_call: TRBJ2-4; cdr3_nt: TGCAGCGTTGAAATGGACAGCAAAAACATTCAGTACTTC; cdr3_aa: CSVEMDSKNIQYF
v_call: TRBV2; d_call: -; clone_size: -; j_call: TRBJ1-6; cdr3_nt: TGTGCCAGCACTGGGGGGGTGAGCTCCTATAATTCACCCCTCCACTTT; cdr3_aa: CASTGGVSSYNSPLHF
v_call: TRBV25-1; d_call: TRBD1; clone_size: few; j_call: TRBJ1-2; cdr3_nt: TGTGCCAGCTCCGCGCCAGGGGGCACCTATGGCTACACCTTC; cdr3_aa: CASSAPGGTYGYTF
v_call: TRBV5-1; d_call: TRBD1; clone_size: -; j_call: TRBJ1-3; cdr3_nt: TGCGCCAGCAGCCCCACCGGGACAGATACTGGAAACACCATATATTTT; cdr3_aa: CASSPTGTDTGNTIYF
v_call: TRBV28; d_call: -; clone_size: -; j_call: TRBJ1-1; cdr3_nt: TGTGCCAGCAGTCGAAGACAGAACACTGAAGCTTTCTTT; cdr3_aa: CASSRRQNTEAFF
v_call: TRBV6-2/TRBV6-3; d_call: -; clone_size: few; j_call: TRBJ2-5; cdr3_nt: TGTGCCAGCAGCTGGGACTGGGGGAGAGAGACCCAGTACTTC; cdr3_aa: CASSWDWGRETQYF
v_call: TRBV18; d_call: -; clone_size: -; j_call: TRBJ1-2; cdr3_nt: TGTGCCAGCTCGCTAAGCGCAGGGCACTATGGCTACACCTTC; cdr3_aa: CASSLSAGHYGYTF
v_call: TRBV29-1; d_call: -; clone_size: -; j_call: TRBJ1-1; cdr3_nt: TGCAGCGTCACTCAGGGGAACACTGAAGCTTTCTTT; cdr3_aa: CSVTQGNTEAFF
v_call: TRBV7-3; d_call: TRBD1; clone_size: -; j_call: TRBJ1-6; cdr3_nt: TGTGCCAGCAGCTTGTCGGCAGGGGGCCTAGGGAATTCACCCCTCCACTTT; cdr3_aa: CASSLSAGGLGNSPLHF
v_call: TRBV2; d_call: TRBD1; clone_size: -; j_call: TRBJ1-1; cdr3_nt: TGTGCCAGCAGCAAGGGGGCACCGAACACTGAAGCTTTCTTT; cdr3_aa: CASSKGAPNTEAFF
v_call: TRBV4-1; d_call: TRBD1; clone_size: few; j_call: TRBJ1-4; cdr3_nt: TGCGCCAGCAGCGAATGGGGGACAGGGGTTGAAAAACTGTTTTTT; cdr3_aa: CASSEWGTGVEKLFF
v_call: TRBV10-3; d_call: TRBD1; clone_size: -; j_call: TRBJ1-2; cdr3_nt: TGTGCCATCAGCCTCGGACAGGGAGACTATGGCTACACCTTC; cdr3_aa: CAISLGQGDYGYTF
v_call: TRBV30; d_call: TRBD1; clone_size: few; j_call: TRBJ1-5; cdr3_nt: TGTGCCTGGAGTGTTCCCCGGGACAGGGGGGATCAGCCCCAGCATTTT; cdr3_aa: CAWSVPRDRGDQPQHF
v_call: TRBV18; d_call: -; clone_size: -; j_call: TRBJ1-1; cdr3_nt: TGTGCCAGCTCAAGCCCGGGGACAAGGGGGACTGAAGCTTTCTTT; cdr3_aa: CASSSPGTRGTEAFF
v_call: TRBV29-1; d_call: -; clone_size: -; j_call: TRBJ2-5; cdr3_nt: TGCAGCGTTGAAAGTGCCAGAGGGCAAGAGACCCAGTACTTC; cdr3_aa: CSVESARGQETQYF
v_call: TRBV7-8; d_call: TRBD2; clone_size: -; j_call: TRBJ2-7; cdr3_nt: TGTGCCAGCAGCCGAGCGGGGGGACCCTACGAGCAGTACTTC; cdr3_aa: CASSRAGGPYEQYF
v_call: TRBV4-3; d_call: -; clone_size: -; j_call: TRBJ2-7; cdr3_nt: TGCGCCAGCAGCCAAGGGTGGGGGGTGTCCGAGCAGTACTTC; cdr3_aa: CASSQGWGVSEQYF
v_call: TRBV9; d_call: -; clone_size: once; j_call: TRBJ1-1; cdr3_nt: TGTGCCAGCGGGGGGAGAAACACTGAAGCTTTCTTT; cdr3_aa: CASGGRNTEAFF
v_call: TRBV28; d_call: TRBD1; clone_size: -; j_call: TRBJ1-6; cdr3_nt: TGTGCCAGTGCTCTCGGGACAGGGGTTTCACCCCTCCACTTT; cdr3_aa: CASALGTGVSPLHF
v_call: TRBV7-8; d_call: -; clone_size: -; j_call: TRBJ2-2; cdr3_nt: TGTGCCAGCAGCTTGTCGCGGAACACCGGGGAGCTGTTTTTT; cdr3_aa: CASSLSRNTGELFF
v_call: TRBV11-3; d_call: -; clone_size: -; j_call: TRBJ1-1; cdr3_nt: TGTGCCAGCAGCCGGGGAGGGGCTGACACTGAAGCTTTCTTT; cdr3_aa: CASSRGGADTEAFF
v_call: TRBV15; d_call: TRBD1; clone_size: -; j_call: TRBJ2-4; cdr3_nt: TGTGCCACCAGCAGAGATAGGAACAGGGGGATTGCCAAAAACATTCAGTACTTC; cdr3_aa: CATSRDRNRGIAKNIQYF
v_call: TRBV29-1; d_call: TRBD1; clone_size: -; j_call: TRBJ2-7; cdr3_nt: TGCAGCGTTGAAGGCCCACAGGGGGGCGAGCAGTACTTC; cdr3_aa: CSVEGPQGGEQYF
v_call: TRBV29-1; d_call: TRBD1; clone_size: -; j_call: TRBJ1-4; cdr3_nt: TGCAGCGTTGGTGGACAGGCCTCATCTCGGGGTGAAAAACTGTTTTTT; cdr3_aa: CSVGGQASSRGEKLFF
v_call: TRBV7-9; d_call: -; clone_size: -; j_call: TRBJ2-5; cdr3_nt: TGTGCCAGCAGCTTAGATGCGTCCCAAGAGACCCAGTACTTC; cdr3_aa: CASSLDASQETQYF
v_call: TRBV12-5; d_call: TRBD1; clone_size: -; j_call: TRBJ2-7; cdr3_nt: TGTGCTAGTGCCAGGACAGGGGGCCTCTACGAGCAGTACTTC; cdr3_aa: CASARTGGLYEQYF
v_call: TRBV2; d_call: TRBD1; clone_size: -; j_call: TRBJ1-2; cdr3_nt: TGTGCCAGCAGTCGTCAACAGGGGAGCGATGGCTACACCTTC; cdr3_aa: CASSRQQGSDGYTF
v_call: TRBV27; d_call: -; clone_size: -; j_call: TRBJ1-2; cdr3_nt: TGTGCCAGCAGTTCCTCGGGAGCTGACCTGGATGGCTACACCTTC; cdr3_aa: CASSSSGADLDGYTF
v_call: TRBV5-6; d_call: -; clone_size: few; j_call: TRBJ1-2; cdr3_nt: TGTGCCAGCAGCTTGGTCCCGGGTTCCGGCTATGGCTACACCTTC; cdr3_aa: CASSLVPGSGYGYTF
v_call: TRBV2; d_call: TRBD1; clone_size: once; j_call: TRBJ2-7; cdr3_nt: TGTGCCAGCAGTGGGGACAGGGGGGAAGAGCAGTACTTC; cdr3_aa: CASSGDRGEEQYF
v_call: TRBV13; d_call: -; clone_size: -; j_call: TRBJ2-5; cdr3_nt: TGTGCCAGCAGCCAACTAGCAGGGGGGACCCAGTACTTC; cdr3_aa: CASSQLAGGTQYF
v_call: TRBV7-2; d_call: TRBD2; clone_size: -; j_call: TRBJ2-3; cdr3_nt: TGTGCCAGCAGTTATTATAGCGGGGGGGCTACAGATACGCAGTATTTT; cdr3_aa: CASSYYSGGATDTQYF
v_call: TRBV2; d_call: TRBD1; clone_size: -; j_call: TRBJ2-5; cdr3_nt: TGTGCCAGCAGTCATCGGACAGGGGCACAAGAGACCCAGTACTTC; cdr3_aa: CASSHRTGAQETQYF
v_call: TRBV6-5; d_call: TRBD1; clone_size: -; j_call: TRBJ2-7; cdr3_nt: TGTGCCAGCAGTTACTCTCGCAGGGGGCTATACGAGCAGTACTTC; cdr3_aa: CASSYSRRGLYEQYF
v_call: TRBV11-1; d_call: -; clone_size: -; j_call: TRBJ1-1; cdr3_nt: TGTGCCAGCAGCCCGGACAGACGGAACACTGAAGCTTTCTTT; cdr3_aa: CASSPDRRNTEAFF
v_call: TRBV11-3; d_call: -; clone_size: -; j_call: TRBJ2-7; cdr3_nt: TGTGCCAGCAGCTCACAGGGATCCGAGCAGTACTTC; cdr3_aa: CASSSQGSEQYF
v_call: TRBV2; d_call: -; clone_size: -; j_call: TRBJ1-1; cdr3_nt: TGTGCCAGCAGTGGGACAGTGGTGGGCACTGAAGCTTTCTTT; cdr3_aa: CASSGTVVGTEAFF
v_call: TRBV4-1; d_call: TRBD2; clone_size: -; j_call: TRBJ2-3; cdr3_nt: TGCGCCAGCAGCCAAGCTAGCGGGGCTACGGGAGATACGCAGTATTTT; cdr3_aa: CASSQASGATGDTQYF
v_call: TRBV2; d_call: TRBD2; clone_size: -; j_call: TRBJ2-3; cdr3_nt: TGTGCCAGCAGTGCTGAGCGGGGTCAAGATACGCAGTATTTT; cdr3_aa: CASSAERGQDTQYF